The 18 T cell receptor beta chains reported below all come from one sample, sequenced in a study of T cells in Graves' hyperthyroidism and ophthalmopathy. Amplified regions were TCR beta CDR3 sequences from RNA transcripts. The HTBI primer set drove a first-round RT-PCR of the TCR CDR3. TCRdb re-called the multiplex PCR reads through MiXCR, storing one row per CDR3 protein. There are some 370,000 distinct CDR3 sequences in the sample; about a sixth occur only once, and 30% to 40% lies in the top ten. The sequenced sample was blood. These receptors were taken from a woman between 25 and 40 years old with Graves' hyperthyroidism that later progressed to Graves' ophthalmopathy.

This clonotype was recorded many times. Here the CDR3 reads CSGSGMANTEAFF. The CDR3 DNA is TGCAGCGGGTCCGGGATGGCGAACACTGAAGCTTTCTTT. The J gene is TRBJ1-1, the V gene TRBV29-1; D is uncertain. Per the germline V gene, CDR1 is SQVTM and CDR2 is ANQGSEA. Trimming shortened V by 7 bases and J by 1 base, and 13 bases separated the two germline ends. The CDR3 is made up of 13 amino acids. Complete variable domain (other parts from reference TRBV29-1 and TRBJ1-1): SAVISQKPSRDICQRGTSLTIQCQVDSQVTMMFWYRQQPGQSLTLIATANQGSEATYESGFVIDKFPISRPNLTFSTLTVSNMSPEDSSIYLCSGSGMANTEAFFGQGTRLTVV.

To note about this clonotype: A read error may explain this, as a much larger clone is one base away. The rearrangement links TRBV2 to TRBJ2-1; the match to TRBD2 covers 7 bases. Per the germline V gene, CDR1 is SNHLY and CDR2 is FYNNEI. Unmatched junction bases numbered 6, after V lost 5 bases and J lost 8 bases. The CDR3 extends over 13 amino acids. The CDR3 sequence: CASSKSLADEQFF. CDR3 DNA sequence: TGTGCCAGCAGTAAAAGCCTAGCGGATGAGCAGTTCTTC.

This clonotype has a count of ten or more. The J gene is TRBJ2-5, the V gene TRBV15; tentative D call: TRBD1 (7 bases). CDR1 LNHNV and CDR2 YYDKDF come from the germline V gene (reference sequence). This CDR3 contains 14 residues. Trimming shortened V by 6 bases and J by 1 base, and 12 bases separated the two germline ends. The DNA for the CDR3 is TGTGCCACCAGTGCAGGGGGGTCCCAAGAGACCCAGTACTTC. This translates into CATSAGGSQETQYF.

The chain couples TRBV5-1 to TRBJ2-7, with D possibly TRBD1 on 5 matching bases. V was clipped by 3 bases and J by 4 bases, with 11 bases between them. The length of the CDR3 is 13 residues. CDR1 is SGHRS, CDR2 YFSETQ, per germline. The CDR3 DNA follows: TGCGCCAGCAGCTCTCAGGGAATATACGAGCAGTACTTC. This codes for CASSSQGIYEQYF.

The chain has TRBV4-1 and TRBJ1-5, with D perhaps matching TRBD1 (5 bases). Per germline, CDR1 MGHRA and CDR2 YSYEKL. CDR3 size: 14 residues. V was trimmed by 0 bases and J by 9 bases, leaving 12 bases between them. DNA of the CDR3: TGCGCCAGCAGCCAAGATCCCGAGGGGCCGCCCCAGCATTTT. It codes for CASSQDPEGPPQHF.

This clonotype was counted many times. V and J are TRBV12-3 or TRBV12-4 and TRBJ1-2; D gene uncertain. V was clipped by 6 bases and J by 0 bases, with 17 bases between them. This CDR3 is 16 amino acids long. For the CDR3, the DNA is TGTGCCAGCAGCGGAACCCCCGCAGACACTAACTATGGCTACACCTTC. Translated, it gives CASSGTPADTNYGYTF.

This clonotype was picked up a small number of times. The chain links TRBV5-5 to TRBJ2-1, with 7 bases fitting TRBD1. Germline-derived CDR1 and CDR2 are SGHKS and YYEKEE (reference sequence). This CDR3 has 13 amino acids. Trimming at V came to 3 bases and at J to 6 bases, leaving 3 bases not matched to a gene. The CDR3 sequence: CASSWQGVNEQFF. The CDR3 nucleotides are TGTGCCAGCAGCTGGCAGGGGGTCAATGAGCAGTTCTTC.

The chain carries TRBV9 and TRBJ1-3; D is uncertain. The germline gives CDR1 SGDLS, CDR2 YYNGEE. This CDR3 has 13 amino acids. V was shortened by 3 bases and J by 4 bases, with 8 bases between the two germline ends. CDR3 in DNA: TGTGCCAGCAGCGCTGGATTCGGAAACACCATATATTTT. It is translated as CASSAGFGNTIYF.

At least ten counts were recorded for this clonotype. The chain recombines TRBV7-9 with TRBJ2-1, with 8 bases aligning to TRBD2. The CDR3 totals 18 residues. J lost 5 bases, V lost 1 base, and 13 bases had no gene match. Germline CDR1 and CDR2: SEHNR and FQNEAQ (reference sequence). CDR3 sequence (DNA): TGTGCCAGCAGCTTAGATGGGAGATCCGGGAGGGTCCACAATGAGCAGTTCTTC. Translated, it gives CASSLDGRSGRVHNEQFF.

There are many counts of this clonotype. The CDR3 DNA sequence: TGCGCCAGCAGCTTGACAGGGGGACAGGGAGCTGGGGCCAACGTCCTGACTTTC. Amino acid sequence: CASSLTGGQGAGANVLTF. The gene calls are TRBV5-1 and TRBJ2-6; 9 nucleotides align to TRBD1. This CDR3 spans 18 amino acids. Per germline, CDR1 SGHRS and CDR2 YFSETQ. The trim removed 1 base at V and 2 bases at J, leaving 7 bases unmatched.

In the case of this clonotype: A single base separates this from a much larger clone, so it may be a read error. The rearrangement links TRBV5-1 to TRBJ1-2, with a weak D call TRBD1 (6 bases). CDR1 and CDR2 from the germline V gene are SGHRS and YFSETQ. The CDR3 contains 14 residues. CDR3: CASSFGTNRHGCTF. CDR3 sequence (DNA): TGCGCCAGCAGCTTTGGGACAAATCGGCATGGCTGCACCTTC. The full variable domain, with the rest looked up from reference TRBV5-1 and TRBJ1-2, is KAGVTQTPRYLIKTRGQQVTLSCSPISGHRSVSWYQQTPGQGLQFLFEYFSETQRNKGNFPGRFSGRQFSNSRSEMNVSTLELGDSALYLCASSFGTNRHGCTFGSGTRLTVV.

This clonotype has a count of ten or more. This chain links TRBV18 with TRBJ2-1, with D tentatively TRBD1 (5 bases). Per the germline V gene, CDR1 is KGHSH and CDR2 is LQKENI. Trimming removed 8 bases from V and 0 bases from J, with 14 bases in between. The CDR3 contains 15 residues. CDR3: CASSPTGSSYNEQFF. The CDR3, as DNA: TGTGCCAGCAGCCCAACAGGTAGCTCCTACAATGAGCAGTTCTTC.

This clonotype was recorded a few times. The chain uses TRBV6-4 and TRBJ1-2; 8 positions agree with TRBD1. The CDR3 has 13 amino acids. Germline trimming cut 6 bases from V and 7 bases from J; bases unmatched to any gene: 7. Germline CDR1 reads MRHNA; CDR2 reads SNTAGT. For the CDR3, the DNA is TGTGCCAGCAGGGACAGGGTGCGCGGTGGCTACACCTTC. Amino acids: CASRDRVRGGYTF.

This clonotype was counted ten times or more. V usage is TRBV2 and J usage is TRBJ2-7, with TRBD1 as a possible D gene (5 bases). The germline V gene has CDR1 SNHLY and CDR2 FYNNEI. Trimming pared 7 bases from V and 1 base from J, leaving 11 bases between. CDR3 length: 13 amino acids. This chain's CDR3 is CASTLDKSYEQYF. The CDR3 region has the DNA TGTGCCAGCACTCTGGACAAATCCTACGAGCAGTACTTC. The variable domain in full, completed from reference TRBV2 and TRBJ2-7, reads EPEVTQTPSHQVTQMGQEVILRCVPISNHLYFYWYRQILGQKVEFLVSFYNNEISEKSEIFDDQFSVERPDGSNFTLKIRSTKLEDSAMYFCASTLDKSYEQYFGPGTRLTVT.

This clonotype was observed many times. In nucleotides, the CDR3 is TGTGCCATCAAGCCCCGGAGCACAGATACGCAGTATTTT. This translates into CAIKPRSTDTQYF. V and J are TRBV10-3 and TRBJ2-3; D is undetermined. The V and J ends lost 7 bases and 0 bases respectively, with 8 bases between them. The CDR3 has 13 amino acids. Germline loops: CDR1 ENHRY, CDR2 SYGVKD.

The chain is built from TRBV4-1 and TRBJ2-1, with D possibly matching TRBD2 (6 bases). CDR1 and CDR2 (germline): MGHRA, YSYEKL. CDR3 length equals 14 residues. The V end lost 5 bases, the J end lost 2 bases, and 10 bases lay between the germline ends. Here the CDR3 reads CASSRDFTYNEQFF. The CDR3 bases are TGCGCCAGCAGCAGGGACTTTACCTACAATGAGCAGTTCTTC.

This clonotype was detected once. This sequence may be a read error, since a much larger clone differs from it by one base. The J gene is TRBJ2-1, the V gene TRBV7-9, with 9 bases fitting TRBD1. This CDR3 has 16 amino acids. After removal of 4 bases from V and 5 bases from J, the junction contained 9 bases not matched to a gene. Germline V gene data show CDR1 as SEHNR and CDR2 as FQNEAQ (reference sequence). CDR3 DNA sequence: TGTGCCAGCAGCTCGAAGACAGGGGGGTTTGACAATGAGCAGTTCTTC. Translation: CASSSKTGGFDNEQFF.

There are many counts of this clonotype. The chain employs TRBV28 and TRBJ2-3; D is unclear. V lost 6 bases, J lost 3 bases, and 13 bases lay in between. Germline CDR1 MDHEN, CDR2 SYDVKM. This CDR3 comprises 14 residues. CDR3 sequence (DNA): TGTGCCAGCAGACCAATGCTTCAAACAGATACGCAGTATTTT. This encodes CASRPMLQTDTQYF.